The 13 T cell receptor beta chains in this list originate from one sample, sequenced in a study of blood T cells in healthy people across ages. The use of a sample-barcoded 5' primer and a J-beta primer mix characterized a second PCR of about 7 to 12 cycles. TCRdb re-called the 5' RACE reads through MiXCR, storing one row per CDR3 protein. The repertoire has under 2,000,000 distinct CDR3 sequences, 40% to 55% of them found once; the top ten carry approximately 2.1%. The sequencing sample was made of blood. The receptors stem from a middle-aged woman in good health.

This clonotype was observed a few times. This chain uses TRBV5-5 with TRBJ2-5; D uncertain. Matching the DNA end better, TRBJ2-7 makes the J call doubtful. CDR3 length: 12 amino acids. Germline V lookup: CDR1 SGHKS, CDR2 YYEKEE (reference sequence). This CDR3 is CASSSDLVEQYF. CDR3 coding DNA: TGTGCCAGCAGCTCGGACCTGGTCGAGCAGTACTTC.

This clonotype was counted between two and nine times. V is TRBV7-2 and J is TRBJ2-1; 7 nucleotides agree with TRBD1. The germline gives CDR1 SGHTA, CDR2 FQGNSA. V lost 5 bases to trimming and J lost 3 bases; unmatched junction nucleotides: 7. CDR3 length: 15 residues. CDR3 amino acids: CASSRNRGGYNEQFF. CDR3 nucleotide sequence: TGTGCCAGCAGCCGTAACAGGGGCGGCTACAATGAGCAGTTCTTC.

The J gene is TRBJ2-3, the V gene TRBV4-3; D gene unclear. This CDR3 contains 16 residues. Germline-derived CDR1 and CDR2 are LGHNA and YSLEER. The V end was cut by 6 bases, the J end by 0 bases, with 16 bases between. The CDR3: CASSKHDRSSTDTQYF. The CDR3 DNA sequence: TGCGCCAGCAGTAAACACGACCGCTCTAGCACAGATACGCAGTATTTT.

The chain links TRBV7-3 to TRBJ2-1; either TRBD1 or TRBD2 may fit D (5 bases each). The CDR3 spans 16 residues. Germline CDR1 is SGHTA and CDR2 is FQGTGA. Trimming stripped 5 bases from V and 3 bases from J, with 17 bases between. CDR3 protein: CASSLHPGTIYNEQFF. CDR3 coding DNA: TGTGCCAGCAGCCTACACCCCGGGACCATCTACAATGAGCAGTTCTTC.

The gene calls are TRBV5-1 and TRBJ2-5, with TRBD2 identical over 14 bases. V lost 4 bases, J lost 4 bases, and 6 bases stayed unmatched. The CDR3 is made up of 16 amino acids. Germline CDR1 SGHRS, CDR2 YFSETQ. The CDR3 region is CASSPPGTSGGETQYF. CDR3 coding DNA: TGCGCCAGCAGCCCGCCCGGGACTAGCGGGGGAGAGACCCAGTACTTC.

The rearrangement joins TRBV29-1 to TRBJ2-7, with D possibly matching TRBD1 (6 bases). This CDR3 has 15 amino acids. The V gene lost 5 bases and the J gene lost 7 bases, with 24 bases spanning the gap. CDR1 is SQVTM, CDR2 ANQGSEA, per germline. CDR3 loop: CSVPGIRGPYNEQYF. In DNA, the CDR3 is TGCAGCGTTCCGGGAATCAGGGGCCCATACAATGAGCAGTACTTC.

This clonotype was observed a handful of times. The CDR3 spells CASSDYRAGGNEQFF. The CDR3 nucleotides are TGTGCCAGCAGTGATTACAGGGCTGGAGGCAATGAGCAGTTCTTC. The rearrangement uses TRBV25-1 and TRBJ2-1; tentatively, D is TRBD1 (6 bases). The ends were cut back, 3 bases at V and 6 bases at J, with 15 bases in the middle. The CDR3 has 15 residues. Germline CDR1 is MGHDK and CDR2 is SYGVNS.

The V call is TRBV5-1, the J call TRBJ2-1; 13 positions agree with TRBD2. Germline CDR1 and CDR2: SGHRS and YFSETQ. The ends lost 3 bases at V and 6 bases at J; junction bases unmatched: 6. The CDR3 extends over 16 amino acids. The CDR3 DNA reads as TGCGCCAGCAGCTATCCCGGGACTAGCGGGGTCAATGAGCAGTTCTTC. Translation gives CASSYPGTSGVNEQFF.

This clonotype was seen more than once but under ten times. The V and J genes are TRBV5-1 and TRBJ2-7; D not resolved. V dropped 5 bases and J dropped 3 bases, with 9 bases sitting between them. Germline-derived CDR1 and CDR2 are SGHRS and YFSETQ. The CDR3 contains 12 residues. CDR3 DNA sequence: TGCGCCAGCAGAGGCTGGGACTACGAGCAGTACTTC. Protein sequence: CASRGWDYEQYF.

This sequence joins TRBV13 and TRBJ2-1; D is undetermined. The assigned J gene may be wrong: the sequence end matches TRBJ2-7 better. The CDR3 runs to 14 residues. CDR1 and CDR2 from the germline V gene are PRHDT and FYEKMQ (reference sequence). CDR3 in DNA: TGTGCCAGCAGCTTATCCGGGTCCCAGAATGAGCAGTACTTC. This codes for CASSLSGSQNEQYF.

The V gene is TRBV4-2, the J gene TRBJ2-1, with TRBD2 identical over 8 bases. Germline CDR1 LGHNA, CDR2 YNFKEQ. The CDR3 consists of 16 residues. Trimming cost V 1 base and J 7 bases; bases outside gene matches: 9. The DNA for the CDR3 is TGTGCCAGCAGCCAAGGGTCAGGGACTAGGATAAATGAGCAGTTCTTC. Its translation: CASSQGSGTRINEQFF.

This clonotype appeared a few times. J is TRBJ2-5 and V is TRBV5-6; weak D call: TRBD2 (7 bases). The CDR3 totals 16 residues. Between the trimmed V and J ends, which lost 0 bases and 4 bases, there was a span of 16 bases. Germline V lookup: CDR1 SGHDT, CDR2 YYEEEE. The CDR3 loop is CASSLGPTGGRETQYF. The DNA of the CDR3 is TGTGCCAGCAGCTTGGGACCCACGGGGGGCCGAGAGACCCAGTACTTC. Looking up the rest from reference TRBV5-6 and TRBJ2-5 gives the full variable domain: DAGVTQSPTHLIKTRGQQVTLRCSPKSGHDTVSWYQQALGQGPQFIFQYYEEEERQRGNFPDRFSGHQFPNYSSELNVNALLLGDSALYLCASSLGPTGGRETQYFGPGTRLLVL.

V gene TRBV7-2 combines with J gene TRBJ1-6, with no clear D. Trimming removed 3 bases from V and 10 bases from J, with 10 bases in between. The germline V gene has CDR1 SGHTA and CDR2 FQGNSA. The CDR3 length is 13 residues. CDR3 nucleotide sequence: TGTGCCAGCAGCTTCGCCCCAGAGTCACCCCTCCACTTT. It yields the protein CASSFAPESPLHF.